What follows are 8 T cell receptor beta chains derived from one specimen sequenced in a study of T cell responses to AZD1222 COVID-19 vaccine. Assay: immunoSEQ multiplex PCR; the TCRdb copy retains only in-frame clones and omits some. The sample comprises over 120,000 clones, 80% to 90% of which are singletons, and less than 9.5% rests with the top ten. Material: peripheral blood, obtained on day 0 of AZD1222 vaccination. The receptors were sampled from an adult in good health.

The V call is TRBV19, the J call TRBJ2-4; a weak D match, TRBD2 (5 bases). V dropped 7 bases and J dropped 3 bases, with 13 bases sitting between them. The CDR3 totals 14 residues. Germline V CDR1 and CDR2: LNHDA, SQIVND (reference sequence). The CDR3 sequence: CASMSPGDKNIQYF. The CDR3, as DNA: TGTGCCAGTATGAGCCCCGGGGACAAAAACATTCAGTACTTC. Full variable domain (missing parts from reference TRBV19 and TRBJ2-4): DGGITQSPKYLFRKEGQNVTLSCEQNLNHDAMYWYRQDPGQGLRLIYYSQIVNDFQKGDIAEGYSVSREKKESFPLTVTSAQKNPTAFYLCASMSPGDKNIQYFGAGTRLSVL.

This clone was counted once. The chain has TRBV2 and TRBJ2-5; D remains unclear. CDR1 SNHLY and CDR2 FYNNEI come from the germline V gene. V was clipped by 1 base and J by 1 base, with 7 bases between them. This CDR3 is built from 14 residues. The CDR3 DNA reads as TGTGCCAGCAGTGAAGAACAGCTCCAAGAGACCCAGTACTTC. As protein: CASSEEQLQETQYF.

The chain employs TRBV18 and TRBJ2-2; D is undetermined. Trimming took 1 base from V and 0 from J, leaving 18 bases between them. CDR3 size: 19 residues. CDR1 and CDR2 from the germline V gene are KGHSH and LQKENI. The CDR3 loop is CASSPLPIMLGTNTGELFF. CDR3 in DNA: TGTGCCAGCTCACCACTCCCTATAATGTTGGGGACGAACACCGGGGAGCTGTTTTTT. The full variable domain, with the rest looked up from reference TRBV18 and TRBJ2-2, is NAGVMQNPRHLVRRRGQEARLRCSPMKGHSHVYWYRQLPEEGLKFMVYLQKENIIDESGMPKERFSAEFPKEGPSILRIQQVVRGDSAAYFCASSPLPIMLGTNTGELFFGEGSRLTVL.

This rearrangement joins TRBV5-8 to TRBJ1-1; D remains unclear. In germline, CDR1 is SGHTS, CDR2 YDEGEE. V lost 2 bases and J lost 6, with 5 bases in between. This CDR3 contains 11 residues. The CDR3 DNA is TGTGCCAGCAGCTTCGGGGCTGAAGCTTTCTTT. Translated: CASSFGAEAFF.

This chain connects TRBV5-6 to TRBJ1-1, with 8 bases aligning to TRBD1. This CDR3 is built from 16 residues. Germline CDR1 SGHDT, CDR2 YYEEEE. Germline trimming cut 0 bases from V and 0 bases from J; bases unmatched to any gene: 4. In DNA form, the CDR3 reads TGTGCCAGCAGCTTGGGAGGGACAGGCGTGAACACTGAAGCTTTCTTT. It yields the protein CASSLGGTGVNTEAFF.

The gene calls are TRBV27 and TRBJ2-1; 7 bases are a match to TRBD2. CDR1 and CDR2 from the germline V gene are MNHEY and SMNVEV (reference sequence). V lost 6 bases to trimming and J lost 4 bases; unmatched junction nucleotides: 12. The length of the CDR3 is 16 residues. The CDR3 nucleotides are TGTGCCAGCAGCCCGTCACTGGCTAGCGGTTACAATGAGCAGTTCTTC. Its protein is CASSPSLASGYNEQFF.

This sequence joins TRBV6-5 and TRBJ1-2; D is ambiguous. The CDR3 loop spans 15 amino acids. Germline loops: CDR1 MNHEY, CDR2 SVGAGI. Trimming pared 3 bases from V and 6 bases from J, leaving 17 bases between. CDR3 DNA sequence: TGTGCCAGCAGTTATGGGTCCGTGGATAGGGATGGCTACACCTTC. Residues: CASSYGSVDRDGYTF.

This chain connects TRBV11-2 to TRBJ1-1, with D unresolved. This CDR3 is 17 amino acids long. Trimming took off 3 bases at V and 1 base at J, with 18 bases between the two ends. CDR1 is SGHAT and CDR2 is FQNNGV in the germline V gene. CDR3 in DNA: TGTGCCAGCAGCTTCCGTCCCGCCGGAGGTACGAACACTGAAGCTTTCTTT. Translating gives CASSFRPAGGTNTEAFF.